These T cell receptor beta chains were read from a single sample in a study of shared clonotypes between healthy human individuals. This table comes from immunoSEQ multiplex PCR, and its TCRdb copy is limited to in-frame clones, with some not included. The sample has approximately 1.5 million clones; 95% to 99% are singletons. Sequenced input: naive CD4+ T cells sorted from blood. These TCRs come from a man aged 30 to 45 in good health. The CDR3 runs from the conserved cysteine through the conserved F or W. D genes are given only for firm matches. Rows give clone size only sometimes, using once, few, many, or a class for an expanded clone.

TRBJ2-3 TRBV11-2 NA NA TGTGCCAGCACCATTACGGGGACACACACAGATACGCAGTATTTT CASTITGTHTDTQYF
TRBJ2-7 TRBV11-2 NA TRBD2 TGTGCCAGCAGCCCACGACTAGCGGGAGGTTTGGCCTACGAGCAGTACTTC CASSPRLAGGLAYEQYF
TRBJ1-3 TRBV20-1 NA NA TGCAGTGCTAGGGGGACGAACACCATATATTTT CSARGTNTIYF
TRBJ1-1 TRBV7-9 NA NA TGTGCCAGCATGGAAGGGTTAGGCGAAGCTTTCTTT CASMEGLGEAFF
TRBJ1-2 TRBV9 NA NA TGTGCCAGCAGCGTAGGGGGTAGGGCCGACTATGGCTACACCTTC CASSVGGRADYGYTF
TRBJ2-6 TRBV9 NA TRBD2 TGTGCCAGCAGCGTACCGGGACTAGCCCCCTCTGGGGCCAACGTCCTGACTTTC CASSVPGLAPSGANVLTF
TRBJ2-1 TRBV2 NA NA TGTGCCAGCAGTGTGCAGGGTCCCTACAATGAGCAGTTCTTC CASSVQGPYNEQFF
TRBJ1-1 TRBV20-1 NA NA TGCAGTGCTCGAAGGGCTGGCCAAGCTTTCTTT CSARRAGQAFF
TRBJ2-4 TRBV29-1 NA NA TGCAGCGTGGGGGTAGCCAAAAACATTCAGTACTTC CSVGVAKNIQYF
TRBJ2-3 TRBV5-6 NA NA TGTGCCAGCAGTTTCAGGGACCCCAGCACAGATACGCAGTATTTT CASSFRDPSTDTQYF
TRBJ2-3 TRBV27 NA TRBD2 TGTGCCAGCAGTTCCTCGGGCGGGAGCGCAGATACGCAGTATTTT CASSSSGGSADTQYF
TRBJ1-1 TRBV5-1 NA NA TGCGCCAGCAGCCCCTCCGGGGCCACTGAAGCTTTCTTT CASSPSGATEAFF
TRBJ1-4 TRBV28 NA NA TGTGCCAGCAGTTTTTTGGGTACGCAATGGGGGCAAAAAGCAACTAATGAAAAACTGTTTTTT CASSFLGTQWGQKATNEKLFF
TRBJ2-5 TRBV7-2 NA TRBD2 TGTGCCAGCAGCTATCCGGGACTAGCGGGGCCCCAAGAGACCCAGTACTTC CASSYPGLAGPQETQYF
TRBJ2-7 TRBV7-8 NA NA TGTGCCAGCAGCTTAGCGGGAACTAGGTTTTCCTACGAGCAGTACTTC CASSLAGTRFSYEQYF
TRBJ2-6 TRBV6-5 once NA TGTGCCAGCAGTTCGACAGGATCTGGGGCCAACGTCCTGACTTTC CASSSTGSGANVLTF
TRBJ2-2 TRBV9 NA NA TGTGCCAGCAGCGTAGCAGCGAACACCGGGGAGCTGTTTTTT CASSVAANTGELFF
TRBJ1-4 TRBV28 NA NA TGTGCCAGCAGTTTTTCGGAAAAACTGTTTTTT CASSFSEKLFF
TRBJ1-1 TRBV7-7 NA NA TGTGCCAGCAGCCTGACCGGGAACACTGAAGCTTTCTTT CASSLTGNTEAFF
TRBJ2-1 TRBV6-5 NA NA TGTGCCAGCAGTTACTCGGCCTTCGGCAATGAGCAGTTCTTC CASSYSAFGNEQFF
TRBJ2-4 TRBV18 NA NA TGTGCCAGCTCACCACCCATAGCAGGGGCCAAAAACATTCAGTACTTC CASSPPIAGAKNIQYF
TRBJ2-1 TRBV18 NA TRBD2 TGTGCCAGCTCACCACTTGCGGGGGAACGGTTCTTC CASSPLAGERFF
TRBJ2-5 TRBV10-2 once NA TGCGCCAGCACGCCAGGGGCCTTCGAGACCCAGTACTTC CASTPGAFETQYF
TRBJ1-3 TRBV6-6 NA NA TGTGCCAGCAGTTACGGGGGGACTTCTGGAAACACCATATATTTT CASSYGGTSGNTIYF
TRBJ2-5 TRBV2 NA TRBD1 TGTGCCAGCAGTGAAAAAGGACAGGGCCTCCCTCTGGAGACCCAGTACTTC CASSEKGQGLPLETQYF
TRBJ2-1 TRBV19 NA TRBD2 TGTGGAGGGATAGCGGGAGTCCAGTTCTTC CGGIAGVQFF
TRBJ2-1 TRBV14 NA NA TGTGCCAGCAGGAACCGGGGGACCTCTGAGCAGTTCTTC CASRNRGTSEQFF